A single T cell receptor (beta chain) is shown here with its context. The source of the sample is a study of T cells in Graves' hyperthyroidism and ophthalmopathy. Pregnant or lactating patients were excluded, as were those with uncontrolled infection or other autoimmune disease. Amplification of TCR beta CDR3 regions used RNA as the template. The TCR CDR3 was amplified in a first-round RT-PCR using the HTBI primer set. TCRdb analysed the multiplex PCR reads with MiXCR anew, one entry per CDR3 protein. The repertoire has over 250,000 distinct CDR3 sequences, 12% to 15% of them found once; the top ten carry 30% to 40%. Looked up from germline, CDR1 is SGHAT and CDR2 is FQNNGV. J gave up 10 bases and V 5 bases, and 8 bases lay outside the gene matches. The CDR3 is made up of 13 amino acids.

This TCR was sampled from a woman in her 40s with Graves' ophthalmopathy. Sequencing input: blood. The chain is built from TRBV11-2 and TRBJ2-1; 7 nucleotides agree with TRBD1. The CDR3 sequence is CASSPTGVGEQFF. CDR3 DNA: TGTGCCAGCAGCCCAACAGGGGTTGGAGAGCAGTTCTTC.